What follows is one TCR beta chain and its context. The antigen is not known. This clone may be a read error of a much larger clone one base away. General observations from the study: Tumor memory CD4+ T cell TCR gene usage clustered with blood and lymph node memory CD4+ cells and lymph node naive CD4+ cells. Tumor-infiltrating Treg TCR alpha and beta sequences overlapped most with tumor naive CD4+ T cells, then blood naive.

Full-length variable regions came from constant-region reverse primers plus semi-nested Nested Universal Primer A PCR. A single record per CDR3 protein comes from TCRdb applying MiXCR to the 5' RACE reads. The sample comprises 55,000 to 80,000 distinct CDR3 sequences, about 22% of which are singletons, and 2.5% to 3.5% rests with the top ten. Memory CD4+ cells were defined as CD4+CD45RO+CD25-. Germline CDR1 and CDR2: SGHRS and YFSETQ. The length of the CDR3 is 15 residues. Trimming shortened V by 3 bases and J by 5 bases, and 15 bases separated the two germline ends. The clonotype was recovered from a female donor with breast cancer. The sample taken for sequencing was memory CD4+ T cells sorted from a lymph node. Subset of the sample: memory CD4+ T cells, CD4+CD45RO+CD25-. The chain employs TRBV5-1 and TRBJ2-1, with a weak D call TRBD1 (6 bases). CDR3 loop: CASSSRGQANNEQFF. In DNA form, the CDR3 reads TGCGCCAGCAGCTCCAGGGGCCAAGCCAACAATGAGCAGTTCTTC. The entire variable domain, with the rest obtained from reference TRBV5-1 and TRBJ2-1, is as follows: KAGVTQTPRYLIKTRGQQVTLSCSPISGHRSVSWYQQTPGQGLQFLFEYFSETQRNKGNFPGRFSGRQFSNSRSEMNVSTLELGDSALYLCASSSRGQANNEQFFGPGTRLTVL.